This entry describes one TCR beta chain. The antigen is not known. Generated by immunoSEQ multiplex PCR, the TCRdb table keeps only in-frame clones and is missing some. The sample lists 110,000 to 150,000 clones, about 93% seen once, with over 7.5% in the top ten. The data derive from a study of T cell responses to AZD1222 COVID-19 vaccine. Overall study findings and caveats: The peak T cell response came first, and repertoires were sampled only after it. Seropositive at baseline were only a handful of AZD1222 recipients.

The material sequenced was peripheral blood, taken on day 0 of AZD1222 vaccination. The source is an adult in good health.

This chain's CDR3 is CATQQGVTAKNIQYF. The CDR3 nucleotides read TGTGCCACCCAACAGGGTGTTACGGCCAAAAACATTCAGTACTTC. The chain employs TRBV6-1 and TRBJ2-4, with D possibly being TRBD1 (6 bases). Germline CDR1 reads MNHNS; CDR2 reads SASEGT. The CDR3 loop spans 15 amino acids. V was pared by 10 bases and J by 1 base, with 17 bases between.